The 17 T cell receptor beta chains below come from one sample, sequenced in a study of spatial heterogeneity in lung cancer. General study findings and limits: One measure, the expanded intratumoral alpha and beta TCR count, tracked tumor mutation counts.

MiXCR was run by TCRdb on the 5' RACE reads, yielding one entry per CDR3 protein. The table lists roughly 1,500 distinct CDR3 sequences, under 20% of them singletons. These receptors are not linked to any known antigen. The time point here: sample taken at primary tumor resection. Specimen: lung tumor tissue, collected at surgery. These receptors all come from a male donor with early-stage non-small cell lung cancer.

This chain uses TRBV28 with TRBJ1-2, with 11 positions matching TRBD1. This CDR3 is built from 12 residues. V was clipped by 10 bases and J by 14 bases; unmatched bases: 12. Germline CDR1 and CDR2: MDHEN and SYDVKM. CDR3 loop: CATSRTGGAGTF. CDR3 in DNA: TGTGCCACCTCTAGGACAGGGGGCGCGGGGACCTTC.

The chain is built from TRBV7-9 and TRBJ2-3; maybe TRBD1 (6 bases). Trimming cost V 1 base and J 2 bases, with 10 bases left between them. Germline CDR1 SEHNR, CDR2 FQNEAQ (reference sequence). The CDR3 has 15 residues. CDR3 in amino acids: CASSLEAGVTDTQYF. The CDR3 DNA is TGTGCCAGCAGCTTAGAGGCAGGGGTCACAGATACGCAGTATTTT.

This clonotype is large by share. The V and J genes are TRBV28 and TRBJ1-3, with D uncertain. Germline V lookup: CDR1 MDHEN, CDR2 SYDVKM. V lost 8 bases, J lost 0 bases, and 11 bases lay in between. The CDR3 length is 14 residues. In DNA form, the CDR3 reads TGTGCCAGCCTACGCGCTGCCTCTGGAAACACCATATATTTT. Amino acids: CASLRAASGNTIYF.

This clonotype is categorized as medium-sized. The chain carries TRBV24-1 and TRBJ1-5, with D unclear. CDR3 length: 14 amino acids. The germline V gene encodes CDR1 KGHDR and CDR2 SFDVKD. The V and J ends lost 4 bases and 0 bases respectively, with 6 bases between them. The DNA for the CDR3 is TGTGCCACCAGTGACAATTATAGCAATCAGCCCCAGCATTTT. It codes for CATSDNYSNQPQHF.

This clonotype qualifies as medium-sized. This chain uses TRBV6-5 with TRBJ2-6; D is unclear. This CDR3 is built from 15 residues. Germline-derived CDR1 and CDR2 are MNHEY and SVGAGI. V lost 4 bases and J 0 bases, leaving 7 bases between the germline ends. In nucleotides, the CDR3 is TGTGCCAGCAGTTCACCGTACTCTGGGGCCAACGTCCTGACTTTC. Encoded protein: CASSSPYSGANVLTF.

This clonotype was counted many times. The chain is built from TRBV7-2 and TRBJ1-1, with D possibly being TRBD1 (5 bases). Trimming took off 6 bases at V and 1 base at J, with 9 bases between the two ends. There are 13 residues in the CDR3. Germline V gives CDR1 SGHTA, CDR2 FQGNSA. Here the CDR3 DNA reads TGTGCCAGCAGTTTCCAGGGGAACACTGAAGCTTTCTTT. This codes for CASSFQGNTEAFF.

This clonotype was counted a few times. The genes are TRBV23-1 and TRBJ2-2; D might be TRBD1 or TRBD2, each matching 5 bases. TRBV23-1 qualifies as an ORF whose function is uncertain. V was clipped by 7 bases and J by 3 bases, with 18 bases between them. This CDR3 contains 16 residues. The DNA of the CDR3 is TGCGCCAGCAACCCGTCAAGGGGACCCCACACCGGGGAGCTGTTTTTT. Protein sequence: CASNPSRGPHTGELFF.

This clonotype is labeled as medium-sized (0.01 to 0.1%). As DNA, the CDR3 is TGTGCCAGCAGCTTACAGGGGGCATCAGGCTATGGCTACACCTTC. Its translation: CASSLQGASGYGYTF. V is TRBV7-9 and J is TRBJ1-2; 8 positions match TRBD1. Trimming cost V 2 bases and J 4 bases; bases outside gene matches: 6. The CDR3 is 15 amino acids. Germline assignment: CDR1 SEHNR and CDR2 FQNEAQ (reference sequence).

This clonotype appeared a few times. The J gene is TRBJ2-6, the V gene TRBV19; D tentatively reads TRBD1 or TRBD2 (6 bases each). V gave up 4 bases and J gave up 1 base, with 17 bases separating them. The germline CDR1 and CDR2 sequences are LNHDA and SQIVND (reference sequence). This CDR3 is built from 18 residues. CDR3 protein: CASSSLQGRSSGANVLTF. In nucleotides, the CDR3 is TGTGCCAGTAGTAGTCTTCAGGGGAGGAGTTCTGGGGCCAACGTCCTGACTTTC. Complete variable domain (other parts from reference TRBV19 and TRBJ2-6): DGGITQSPKYLFRKEGQNVTLSCEQNLNHDAMYWYRQDPGQGLRLIYYSQIVNDFQKGDIAEGYSVSREKKESFPLTVTSAQKNPTAFYLCASSSLQGRSSGANVLTFGAGSRLTVL.

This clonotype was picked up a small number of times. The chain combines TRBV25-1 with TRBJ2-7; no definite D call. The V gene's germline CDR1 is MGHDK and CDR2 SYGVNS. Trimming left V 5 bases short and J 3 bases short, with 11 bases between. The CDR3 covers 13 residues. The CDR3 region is CASSSQSFYEQYF. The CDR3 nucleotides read TGTGCCAGCAGTTCACAGTCGTTCTACGAGCAGTACTTC.

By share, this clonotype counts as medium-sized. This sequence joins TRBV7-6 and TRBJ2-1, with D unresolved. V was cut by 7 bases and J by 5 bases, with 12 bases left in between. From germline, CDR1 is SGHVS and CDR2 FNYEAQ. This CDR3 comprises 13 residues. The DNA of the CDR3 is TGTGCCAGCAACCCAATAACGAACAATGAGCAGTTCTTC. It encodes CASNPITNNEQFF.

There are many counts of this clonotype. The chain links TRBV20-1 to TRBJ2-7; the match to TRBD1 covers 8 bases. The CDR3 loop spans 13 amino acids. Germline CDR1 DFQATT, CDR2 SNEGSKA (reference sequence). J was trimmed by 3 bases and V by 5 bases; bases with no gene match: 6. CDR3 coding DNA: TGCAGTGCTGCCCGGACAGGGAGCTACGAGCAGTACTTC. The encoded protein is CSAARTGSYEQYF.

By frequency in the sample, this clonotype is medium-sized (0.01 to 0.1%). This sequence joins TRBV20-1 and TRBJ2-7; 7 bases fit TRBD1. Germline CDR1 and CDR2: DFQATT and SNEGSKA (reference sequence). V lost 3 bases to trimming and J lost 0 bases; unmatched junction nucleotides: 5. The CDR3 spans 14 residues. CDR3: CSARTGRLSYEQYF. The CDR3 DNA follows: TGCAGTGCTAGGACAGGGCGCCTCTCCTACGAGCAGTACTTC.

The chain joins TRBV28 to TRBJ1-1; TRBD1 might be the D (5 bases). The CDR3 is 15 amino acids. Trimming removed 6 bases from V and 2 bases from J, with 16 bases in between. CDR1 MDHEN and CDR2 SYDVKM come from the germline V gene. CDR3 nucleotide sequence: TGTGCCAGCAGCAACCTCCAGGGTTTCAACACTGAAGCTTTCTTT. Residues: CASSNLQGFNTEAFF.

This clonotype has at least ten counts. The CDR3 loop reads CASSFLLPAAGVGELFF. DNA for the CDR3: TGTGCCAGCAGTTTTTTGCTTCCGGCAGCGGGAGTCGGGGAGCTGTTTTTT. The chain combines TRBV12-3 or TRBV12-4 with TRBJ2-2; 8 bases match TRBD2. J lost 7 bases, V lost 3 bases, and 13 bases had no gene match. The CDR3 has 17 amino acids.

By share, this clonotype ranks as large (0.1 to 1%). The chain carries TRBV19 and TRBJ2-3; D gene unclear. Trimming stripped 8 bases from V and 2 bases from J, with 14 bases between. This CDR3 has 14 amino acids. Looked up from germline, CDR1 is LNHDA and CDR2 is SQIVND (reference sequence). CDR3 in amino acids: CASRPLPITDTQYF. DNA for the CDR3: TGTGCCAGTCGGCCCCTTCCCATCACAGATACGCAGTATTTT. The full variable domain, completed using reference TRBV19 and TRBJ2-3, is DGGITQSPKYLFRKEGQNVTLSCEQNLNHDAMYWYRQDPGQGLRLIYYSQIVNDFQKGDIAEGYSVSREKKESFPLTVTSAQKNPTAFYLCASRPLPITDTQYFGPGTRLTVL.

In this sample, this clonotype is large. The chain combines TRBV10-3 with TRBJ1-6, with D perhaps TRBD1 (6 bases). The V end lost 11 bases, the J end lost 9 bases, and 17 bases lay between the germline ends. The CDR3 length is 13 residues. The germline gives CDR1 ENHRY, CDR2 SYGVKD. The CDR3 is CAVTGEWGSPLHF. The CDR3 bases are TGTGCCGTGACAGGCGAGTGGGGTTCACCCCTCCACTTT.